This section outlines one T cell receptor beta chain sequence together with its context. CDR3 length: 13 amino acids. The V and J ends lost 6 bases and 1 base respectively, with 9 bases between them. This record belongs to a study of blood T cell repertoires in COVID-19. Study context: Samples taken during acute and convalescent COVID-19 were collected in the United States, Italy and Spain.

Original data processing: Reference gene primer amplification yielded estimated nucleated cell counts. Clones were sequenced by immunoSEQ multiplex PCR, and TCRdb holds only the in-frame ones, with some missing. The V and J calls and the clone size are those of that table, but D and trimming were determined from the DNA. The table includes roughly 63,000 clones, about 90% detected once. V gene TRBV12-3 or TRBV12-4 combines with J gene TRBJ1-1, with D tentatively TRBD1 (5 bases). The source of this sequence is a man in his fifties or sixties with acute or convalescent COVID-19. The sample was peripheral blood. The CDR3 coding sequence is TGTGCCAGCAGCAAGACAGAGAACACTGAAGCTTTCTTT. It specifies CASSKTENTEAFF.